This T cell receptor beta chain was captured by sequencing in a study of blood T cell repertoires in COVID-19. The CDR3 has 17 amino acids. V lost 4 bases, J lost 5 bases, and 20 bases lay in between. CDR1 is SGHTA and CDR2 is FQGTGA in the germline V gene. Libraries were prepared by immunoSEQ multiplex PCR; TCRdb keeps only in-frame clonotypes and omits some of them. The table lists more than 250,000 clones, around four fifths of them singletons. J is TRBJ2-2 and V is TRBV7-3; weak D call: TRBD2 (5 bases). The source of this sequence is a man aged 55 to 70 who had recovered from COVID-19. Material for sequencing was peripheral blood. DNA of the CDR3: TGTGCCAGCAGCTCACCTGGCCCGGGGAGATCGACCGGGGAGCTGTTTTTT. It yields the protein CASSSPGPGRSTGELFF.